This T cell receptor (beta chain) was sequenced during a study of cytomegalovirus exposure and HLA in healthy donors. The donors, nominally healthy at sampling, likely had unrecorded immune exposures. Comments on this clone: Its cognate antigen is unknown.

The CDR3 runs 16 residues. Germline CDR1 and CDR2: LGHNA and YNFKEQ. V dropped 1 base and J dropped 1 base, with 13 bases sitting between them. Researchers ran the PCR with 60 Vbeta and 13 Jbeta primers. Sequencing was performed with immunoSEQ multiplex PCR; in TCRdb, only in-frame clones are kept and a portion is missing. The table shows approximately 140,000 clones, with around 77% occurring only once. Study conclusions and caveats: Certain indistinguishable V segments, among them TRBV6-2 and TRBV6-3, were excluded. Researchers reported in a later analysis that common viral pathogens appeared linked to several top clusters. Cytomegalovirus association was listed for 164 TCR beta chains.

The sample consisted of PBMCs. This clonotype originated in a woman in her forties or fifties in good health and CMV-seronegative. The chain joins TRBV4-2 to TRBJ1-1; D is perhaps TRBD1 (5 bases). The CDR3 region has the DNA TGTGCCAGCAGCCAAGGGATTGGGGGGGGGAACACTGAAGCTTTCTTT. Its translation is CASSQGIGGGNTEAFF.